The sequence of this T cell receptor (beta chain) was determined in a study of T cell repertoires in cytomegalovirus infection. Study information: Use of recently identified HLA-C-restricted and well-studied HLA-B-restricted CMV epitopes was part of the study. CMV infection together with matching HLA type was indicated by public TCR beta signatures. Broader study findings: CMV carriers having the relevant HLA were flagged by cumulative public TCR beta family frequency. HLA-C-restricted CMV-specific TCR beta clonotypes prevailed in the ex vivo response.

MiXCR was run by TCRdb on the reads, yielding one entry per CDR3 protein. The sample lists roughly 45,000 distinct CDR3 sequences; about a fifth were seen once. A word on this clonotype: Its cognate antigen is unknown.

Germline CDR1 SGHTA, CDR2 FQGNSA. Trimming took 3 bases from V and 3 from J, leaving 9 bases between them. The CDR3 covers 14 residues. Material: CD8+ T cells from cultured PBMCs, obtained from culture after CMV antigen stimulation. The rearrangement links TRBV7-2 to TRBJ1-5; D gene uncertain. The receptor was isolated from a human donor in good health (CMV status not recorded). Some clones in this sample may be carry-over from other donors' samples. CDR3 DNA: TGTGCCAGCAGCTTTAATGGTCCCAATCAGCCCCAGCATTTT. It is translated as CASSFNGPNQPQHF. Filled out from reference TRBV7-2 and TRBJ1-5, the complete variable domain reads GAGVSQSPSNKVTEKGKDVELRCDPISGHTALYWYRQSLGQGLEFLIYFQGNSAPDKSGLPSDRFSAERTGGSVSTLTIQRTQQEDSAVYLCASSFNGPNQPQHFGDGTRLSIL.